A selection of T cell receptor beta chains follows, all from one sample in a study of cytotoxic CD8 clonotypes in ibrutinib-treated CLL. Repertoires were generated with immunoSEQ multiplex PCR, while TCRdb's copy carries only in-frame clones and drops some. The table shows approximately 300,000 clones, with 80% occurring only once. The source material was PBMCs, sampled before ibrutinib treatment. Receptors were obtained from a human donor with chronic lymphocytic leukemia. The CDR3 runs from the conserved cysteine through the conserved F or W. The order of the fields is D gene, clone size, J gene, V gene, CDR3 length, CDR3 DNA, CDR3 protein. The D gene is left open where the match is weak. For some rows the clone size is stated as once, few or many, or as a class when expanded; others skip it.

- | - | TRBJ1-5 | TRBV28 | 13 | TGTGCCAGCAGTTCCAGAGGAAATCAGCCCCAGCATTTT | CASSSRGNQPQHF
- | few | TRBJ1-3 | TRBV6-5 | 15 | TGTGCCAGCAGACCGGGACAAAACTCTGGAAACACCATATATTTT | CASRPGQNSGNTIYF
- | few | TRBJ1-1 | TRBV7-9 | 11 | TGTGCCAGCAGCCGGGACGTAAAAGCTTTCTTT | CASSRDVKAFF
- | few | TRBJ2-1 | TRBV6-1 | 13 | TGTGCCAGCAGCAACAATGCCTACAATGAGCAGTTCTTC | CASSNNAYNEQFF
- | once | TRBJ1-5 | TRBV19 | 17 | TGTGCCAGTAGTGATCCAGGGACGGCGGTGAGCAATCAGCCCCAGCATTTT | CASSDPGTAVSNQPQHF
- | - | TRBJ1-2 | TRBV15 | 14 | TGTGCCACCAGCAGAGGAGAGTCCCACTATGGCTACACCTTC | CATSRGESHYGYTF
- | once | TRBJ2-5 | TRBV5-1 | 12 | TGCGCCAGCAGACCGCCAGGGAGGACCCAGTACTTC | CASRPPGRTQYF
TRBD1 | - | TRBJ1-4 | TRBV10-3 | 21 | TGTGCCATCAGTGAGAGAAACAGGGGGAAGGGAGCTGGTGATGCTAATGAAAAACTGTTTTTT | CAISERNRGKGAGDANEKLFF
- | - | TRBJ2-3 | TRBV5-1 | 14 | TGCGCCAGCTGTGAGGTAGGGGCAACAGATACGCAGTATTTT | CASCEVGATDTQYF
TRBD2 | - | TRBJ2-5 | TRBV7-3 | 15 | TGTGCCAGCAGGACTATCGGACTAGCGGGAGACGCCCAGTACTTC | CASRTIGLAGDAQYF